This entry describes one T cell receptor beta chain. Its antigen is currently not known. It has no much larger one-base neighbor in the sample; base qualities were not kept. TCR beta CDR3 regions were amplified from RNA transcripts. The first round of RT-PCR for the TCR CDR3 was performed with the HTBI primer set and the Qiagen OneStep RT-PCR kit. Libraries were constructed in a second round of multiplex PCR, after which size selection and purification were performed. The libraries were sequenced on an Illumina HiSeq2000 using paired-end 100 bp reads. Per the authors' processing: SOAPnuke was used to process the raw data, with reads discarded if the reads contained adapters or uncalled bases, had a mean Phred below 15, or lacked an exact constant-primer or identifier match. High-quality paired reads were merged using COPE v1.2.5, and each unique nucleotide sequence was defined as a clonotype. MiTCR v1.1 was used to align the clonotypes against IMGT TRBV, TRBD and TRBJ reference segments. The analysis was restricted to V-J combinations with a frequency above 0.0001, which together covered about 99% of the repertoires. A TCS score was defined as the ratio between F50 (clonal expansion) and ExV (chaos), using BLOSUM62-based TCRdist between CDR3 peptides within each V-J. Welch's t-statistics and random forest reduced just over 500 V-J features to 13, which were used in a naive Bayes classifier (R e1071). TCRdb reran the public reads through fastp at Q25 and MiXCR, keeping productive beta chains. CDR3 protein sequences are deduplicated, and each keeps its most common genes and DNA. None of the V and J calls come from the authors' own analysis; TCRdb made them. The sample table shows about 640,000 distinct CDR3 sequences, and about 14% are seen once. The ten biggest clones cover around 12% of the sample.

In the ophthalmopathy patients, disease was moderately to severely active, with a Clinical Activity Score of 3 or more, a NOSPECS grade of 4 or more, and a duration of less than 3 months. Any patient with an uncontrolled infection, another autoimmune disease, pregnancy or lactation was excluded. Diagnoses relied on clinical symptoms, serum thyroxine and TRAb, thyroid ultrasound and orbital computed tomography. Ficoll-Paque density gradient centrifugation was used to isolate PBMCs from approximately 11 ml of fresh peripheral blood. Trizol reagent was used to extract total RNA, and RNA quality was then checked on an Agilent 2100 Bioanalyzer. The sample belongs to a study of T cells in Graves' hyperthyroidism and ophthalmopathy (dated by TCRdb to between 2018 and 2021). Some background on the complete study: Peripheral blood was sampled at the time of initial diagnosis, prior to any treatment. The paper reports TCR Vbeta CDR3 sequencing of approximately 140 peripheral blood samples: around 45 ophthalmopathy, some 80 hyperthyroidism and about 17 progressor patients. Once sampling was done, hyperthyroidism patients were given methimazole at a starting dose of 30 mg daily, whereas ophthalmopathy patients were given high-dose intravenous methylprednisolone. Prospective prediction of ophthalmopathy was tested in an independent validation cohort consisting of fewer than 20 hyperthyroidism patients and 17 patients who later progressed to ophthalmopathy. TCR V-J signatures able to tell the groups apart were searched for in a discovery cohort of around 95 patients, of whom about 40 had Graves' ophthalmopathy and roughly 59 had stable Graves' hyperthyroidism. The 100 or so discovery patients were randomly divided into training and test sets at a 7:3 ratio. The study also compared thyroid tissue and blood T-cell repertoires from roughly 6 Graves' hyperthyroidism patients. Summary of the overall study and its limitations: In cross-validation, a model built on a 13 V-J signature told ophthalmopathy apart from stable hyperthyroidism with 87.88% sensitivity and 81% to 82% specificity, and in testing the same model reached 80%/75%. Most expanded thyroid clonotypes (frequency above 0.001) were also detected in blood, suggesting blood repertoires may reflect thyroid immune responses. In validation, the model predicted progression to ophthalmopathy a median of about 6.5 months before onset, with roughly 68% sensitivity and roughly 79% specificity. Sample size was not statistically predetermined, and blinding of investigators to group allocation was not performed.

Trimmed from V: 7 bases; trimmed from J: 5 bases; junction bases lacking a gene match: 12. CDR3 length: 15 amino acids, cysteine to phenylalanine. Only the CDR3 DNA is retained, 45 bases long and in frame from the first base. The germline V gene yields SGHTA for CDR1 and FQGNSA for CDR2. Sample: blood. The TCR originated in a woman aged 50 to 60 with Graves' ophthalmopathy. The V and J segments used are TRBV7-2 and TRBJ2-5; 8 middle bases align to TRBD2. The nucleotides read TGTGCCAGCATCCTCATAGCGGGGACGCAGGAGACCCAGTACTTC. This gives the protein CASILIAGTQETQYF. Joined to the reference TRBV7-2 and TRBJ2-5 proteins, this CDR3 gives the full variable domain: GAGVSQSPSNKVTEKGKDVELRCDPISGHTALYWYRQSLGQGLEFLIYFQGNSAPDKSGLPSDRFSAERTGGSVSTLTIQRTQQEDSAVYLCASILIAGTQETQYFGPGTRLLVL.